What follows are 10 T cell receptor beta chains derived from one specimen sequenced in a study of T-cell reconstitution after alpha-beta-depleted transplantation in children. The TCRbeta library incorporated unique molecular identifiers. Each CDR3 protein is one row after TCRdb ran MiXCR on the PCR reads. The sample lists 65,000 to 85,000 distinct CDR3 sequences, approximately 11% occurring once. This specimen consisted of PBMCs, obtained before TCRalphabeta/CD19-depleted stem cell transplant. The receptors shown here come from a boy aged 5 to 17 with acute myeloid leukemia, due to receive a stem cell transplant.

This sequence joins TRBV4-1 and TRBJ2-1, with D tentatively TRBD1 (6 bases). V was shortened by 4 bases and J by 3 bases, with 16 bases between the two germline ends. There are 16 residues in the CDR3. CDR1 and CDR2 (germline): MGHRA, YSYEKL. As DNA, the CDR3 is TGCGCCAGCAGCCGCCTAACAGGGATTAGCTACAATGAGCAGTTCTTC. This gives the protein CASSRLTGISYNEQFF.

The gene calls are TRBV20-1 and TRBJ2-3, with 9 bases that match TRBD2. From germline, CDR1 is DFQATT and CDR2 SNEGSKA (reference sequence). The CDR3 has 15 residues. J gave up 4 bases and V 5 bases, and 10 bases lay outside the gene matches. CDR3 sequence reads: CSAPLWRGGADTQYF. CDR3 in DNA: TGCAGTGCTCCCCTGTGGCGGGGGGGCGCAGATACGCAGTATTTT.

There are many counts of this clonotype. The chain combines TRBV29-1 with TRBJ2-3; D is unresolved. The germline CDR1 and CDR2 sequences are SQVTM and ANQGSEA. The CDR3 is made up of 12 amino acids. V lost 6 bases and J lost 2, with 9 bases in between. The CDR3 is CSVRRATDTQYF. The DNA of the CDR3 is TGCAGCGTCCGAAGGGCCACAGATACGCAGTATTTT.

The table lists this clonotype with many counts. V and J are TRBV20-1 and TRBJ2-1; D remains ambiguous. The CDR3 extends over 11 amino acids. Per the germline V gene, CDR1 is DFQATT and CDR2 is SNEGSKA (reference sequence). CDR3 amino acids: CSVQWGNEQFF. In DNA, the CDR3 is TGCAGCGTTCAATGGGGCAATGAGCAGTTCTTC.

The CDR3 DNA follows: TGTGCCAGCAGCTCGATCCTGGTGCTACCGTATAATTCACCCCTCCACTTT. The encoded protein is CASSSILVLPYNSPLHF. V gene TRBV7-2 combines with J gene TRBJ1-6; unclear D gene. The CDR3 spans 17 residues. The V and J ends lost 4 bases and 4 bases respectively, with 17 bases between them. The germline V gene encodes CDR1 SGHTA and CDR2 FQGNSA.

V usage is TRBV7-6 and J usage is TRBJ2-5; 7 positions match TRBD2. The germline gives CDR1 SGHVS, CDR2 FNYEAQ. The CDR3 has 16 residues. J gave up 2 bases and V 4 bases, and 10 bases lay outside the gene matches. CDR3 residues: CASSSRPGTIQETQYF. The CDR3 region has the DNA TGTGCCAGCAGCTCCCGCCCCGGGACTATACAAGAGACCCAGTACTTC.

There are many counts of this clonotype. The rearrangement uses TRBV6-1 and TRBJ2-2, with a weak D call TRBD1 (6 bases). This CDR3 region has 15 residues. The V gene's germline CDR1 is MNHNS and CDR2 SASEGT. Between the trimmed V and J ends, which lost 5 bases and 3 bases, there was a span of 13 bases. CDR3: CASSPGQRYTGELFF. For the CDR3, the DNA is TGTGCCAGCAGTCCAGGACAGAGGTACACCGGGGAGCTGTTTTTT.

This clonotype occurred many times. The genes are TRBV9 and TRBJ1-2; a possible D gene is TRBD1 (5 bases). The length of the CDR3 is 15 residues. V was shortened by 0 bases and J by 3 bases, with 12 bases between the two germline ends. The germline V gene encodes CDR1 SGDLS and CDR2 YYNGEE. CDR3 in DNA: TGTGCCAGCAGCGTAGGAGCGGGCAGGGACTATGGCTACACCTTC. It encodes CASSVGAGRDYGYTF.

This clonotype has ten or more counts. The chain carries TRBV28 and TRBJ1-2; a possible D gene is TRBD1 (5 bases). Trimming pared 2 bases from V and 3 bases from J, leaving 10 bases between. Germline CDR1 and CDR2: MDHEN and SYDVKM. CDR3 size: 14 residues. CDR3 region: CASSLPAGYYGYTF. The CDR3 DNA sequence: TGTGCCAGCAGTTTACCCGCAGGGTACTATGGCTACACCTTC.

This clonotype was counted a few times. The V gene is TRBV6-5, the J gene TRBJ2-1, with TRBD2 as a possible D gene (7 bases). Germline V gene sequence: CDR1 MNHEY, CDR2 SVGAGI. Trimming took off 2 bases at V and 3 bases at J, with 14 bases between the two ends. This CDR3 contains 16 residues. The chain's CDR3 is CASSYRGGTGYNEQFF. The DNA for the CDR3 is TGTGCCAGCAGTTACAGGGGGGGCACGGGCTACAATGAGCAGTTCTTC.